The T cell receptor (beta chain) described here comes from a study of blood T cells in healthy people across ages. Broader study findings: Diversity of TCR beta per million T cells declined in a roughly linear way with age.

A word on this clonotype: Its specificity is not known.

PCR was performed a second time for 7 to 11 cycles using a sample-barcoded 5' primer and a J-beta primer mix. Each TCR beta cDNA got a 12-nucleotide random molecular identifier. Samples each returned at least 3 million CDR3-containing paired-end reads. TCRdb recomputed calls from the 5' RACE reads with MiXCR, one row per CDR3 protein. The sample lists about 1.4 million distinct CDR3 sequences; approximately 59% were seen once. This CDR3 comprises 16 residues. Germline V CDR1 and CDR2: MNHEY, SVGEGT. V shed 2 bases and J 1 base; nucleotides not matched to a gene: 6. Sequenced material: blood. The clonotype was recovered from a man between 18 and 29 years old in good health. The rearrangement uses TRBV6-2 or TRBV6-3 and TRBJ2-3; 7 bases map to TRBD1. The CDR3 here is CASSYRGGPGTDTQYF. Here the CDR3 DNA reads TGTGCCAGCAGTTACCGAGGGGGCCCTGGCACAGATACGCAGTATTTT.